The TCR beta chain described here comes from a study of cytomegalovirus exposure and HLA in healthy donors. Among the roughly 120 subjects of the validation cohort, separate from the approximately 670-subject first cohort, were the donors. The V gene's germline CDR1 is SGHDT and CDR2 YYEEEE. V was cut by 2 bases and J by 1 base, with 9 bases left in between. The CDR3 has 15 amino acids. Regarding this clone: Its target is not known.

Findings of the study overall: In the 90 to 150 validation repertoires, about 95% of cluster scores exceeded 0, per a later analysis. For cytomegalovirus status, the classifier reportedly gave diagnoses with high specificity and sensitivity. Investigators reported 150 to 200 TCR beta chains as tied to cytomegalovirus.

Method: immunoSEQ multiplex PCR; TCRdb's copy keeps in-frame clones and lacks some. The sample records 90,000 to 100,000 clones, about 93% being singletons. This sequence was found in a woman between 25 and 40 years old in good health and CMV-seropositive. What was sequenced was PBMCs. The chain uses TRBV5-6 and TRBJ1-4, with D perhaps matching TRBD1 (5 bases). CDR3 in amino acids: CASSFQGVTNEKLFF. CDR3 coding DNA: TGTGCCAGCAGCTTCCAGGGTGTAACTAATGAAAAACTGTTTTTT.